Below, one T cell receptor beta chain is given with its context. It has no known antigen specificity. A much bigger clone sits one base away, suggesting this may be a read error. This entry belongs to a study of Graves' ophthalmopathy and Graves' hyperthyroidism (dated by TCRdb to the late 2010s). As for the study more broadly: Peripheral blood was collected at initial diagnosis, prior to any treatment. In roughly 6 hyperthyroidism patients, T-cell repertoires of thyroid tissue and blood were compared. TCR beta repertoire signatures were used to distinguish Graves' ophthalmopathy from Graves' hyperthyroidism and to predict progression to ophthalmopathy. To explore V-J signatures distinguishing ophthalmopathy from hyperthyroidism, a discovery set of 100 patients (fewer than 45 ophthalmopathy, roughly 60 stable hyperthyroidism) was enrolled. Following sampling, methimazole starting at 30 mg daily was administered to hyperthyroidism patients, and high-dose intravenous methylprednisolone was administered to ophthalmopathy patients. In total, 135 blood samples were TCR-sequenced: 43 ophthalmopathy, under 85 hyperthyroidism and about 17 hyperthyroidism-to-ophthalmopathy patients. An independent validation cohort was composed of 18 to 20 hyperthyroidism patients and over 15 patients who later progressed from hyperthyroidism to ophthalmopathy. Points the paper makes about the study in general: In validation, the model predicted ophthalmopathy progression with 55% to 71% sensitivity and 72% to 80% specificity; some twelve predicted patients were CT-confirmed with GO in a median of around 6.5 months. The 13-signature model separated ophthalmopathy from stable hyperthyroidism with 85% to 90% sensitivity and approximately 83% specificity in cross-validation, and 80%/75% in the test set. No statistical method was used to predetermine the sample size, and group allocation was not hidden from the investigators. Most of the expanded thyroid clonotypes with a frequency above 0.001 were also detected in blood, and it was suggested that the thyroid immune response may be reflected by blood repertoires.

TCR beta CDR3 regions were amplified from RNA transcripts for repertoire sequencing. The first round of RT-PCR was done with HTBI primers and the Qiagen OneStep RT-PCR kit, and was followed by a second round of multiplex PCR, then size selection and purification. Sequencing of the libraries was carried out on an Illumina HiSeq2000 in paired-end mode with 100 bp reads. Per the authors' processing: SOAPnuke was used to process the reads, removing any read that contained adapters or uncalled bases, had a mean Phred below 15, or lacked an exact match to the constant primer or identifier. COPE v1.2.5 was used to merge the high-quality paired reads. Clonotypes were defined as unique nucleotide sequences and were aligned to IMGT TRB V, D and J references using MiTCR v1.1. The analysis was limited to V-J combinations with a frequency above 0.0001, which together covered roughly 99% of the repertoires. For each V-J combination, a TCR clonal expansion and chaos score was defined as the ratio of F50 clonal expansion to chaos observed in the TCRdist matrix. Features were reduced by Welch's t-statistics and random forest to approximately 13 V-J combinations, which fed a naive Bayes classifier. The similarity between thyroid and blood repertoires was quantified using the Morisita-Horn index. Using fastp at Q25 and MiXCR, TCRdb reprocessed the public reads and kept productive beta chains. Each CDR3 protein appears once, grouped with its most common genes and DNA. These V and J calls are TCRdb output, not the study's own analysis. Across this sample there are over 650,000 distinct CDR3 sequences, with over 40% seen only once. The top ten clones comprise 2.5% to 3.5% of the sample.

Deletion took 6 bases off V and 6 bases off J, with a span of 14 bases between the germline ends. From cysteine to phenylalanine, the CDR3 is 13 amino acids long. The only DNA kept is the CDR3, 39 bases in frame from the first base. Based on the germline V gene (reference sequence), the CDR1 and CDR2 sequences are LNHDA and SQIVND. The ophthalmopathy patients had moderately to severely active disease, with a Clinical Activity Score of 3 or higher, a NOSPECS grade of 4 or higher, and a disease duration of less than 3 months. Patients with other autoimmune diseases, uncontrolled infections, pregnancy or lactation were excluded from the study. Diagnosis relied on clinical symptoms, serum thyroxine, TRAb, thyroid ultrasound and orbital computed tomography. Ficoll-Paque density gradient centrifugation was used to isolate PBMCs from about 9.4 ml of fresh peripheral blood. Total RNA was extracted with Trizol reagent and quality-checked on an Agilent 2100 Bioanalyzer.

The chain uses TRBV19 and TRBJ1-1, with an unclear D gene assignment. The material sequenced was peripheral blood. The clonotype originates from an adult man with Graves' ophthalmopathy. The CDR3 region: CASRDFSVAEAFF. Read as DNA, the sequence is TGTGCCAGTAGGGATTTTTCGGTAGCTGAAGCTTTCTTT. Full variable domain (CDR3 extended with the reference TRBV19 and TRBJ1-1 proteins): DGGITQSPKYLFRKEGQNVTLSCEQNLNHDAMYWYRQDPGQGLRLIYYSQIVNDFQKGDIAEGYSVSREKKESFPLTVTSAQKNPTAFYLCASRDFSVAEAFFGQGTRLTVV.